These 6 T cell receptor beta chains came from one sample sequenced in a study of blood T cell repertoires in COVID-19. Profiling relied on immunoSEQ multiplex PCR, and the TCRdb table lists in-frame clones only, not all of them. Found here are over 200,000 clones, approximately 80% of them singletons; the top ten hold roughly 1.8%. The material sequenced was PBMCs or T cells enriched from blood (not recorded which). These receptors were collected from a man aged 55 to 70 who had recovered from COVID-19.

This rearrangement joins TRBV9 to TRBJ1-3; 9 bases fit TRBD1. CDR1 and CDR2 (germline): SGDLS, YYNGEE. J was trimmed by 2 bases and V by 0 bases; bases with no gene match: 6. The length of the CDR3 is 17 residues. The CDR3 coding sequence is TGTGCCAGCAGCGTAGGGGACAGGGATAGGCCTGGAAACACCATATATTTT. This gives the protein CASSVGDRDRPGNTIYF. Looking up the rest from reference TRBV9 and TRBJ1-3 gives the full variable domain: DSGVTQTPKHLITATGQRVTLRCSPRSGDLSVYWYQQSLDQGLQFLIQYYNGEERAKGNILERFSAQQFPDLHSELNLSSLELGDSALYFCASSVGDRDRPGNTIYFGEGSWLTVV.

This clone appeared a few times. The chain links TRBV7-2 to TRBJ2-3, with D uncertain. Trimming removed 0 bases at V and 2 bases at J, with 6 bases between. CDR1 SGHTA and CDR2 FQGNSA come from the germline V gene. The CDR3 runs 14 residues. The CDR3 nucleotides are TGTGCCAGCAGCTTAGCGCGAAACACAGATACGCAGTATTTT. Encoded protein: CASSLARNTDTQYF.

In regard to this clone: This specimen includes other DNA sequences encoding the same CDR3. V usage is TRBV5-1 and J usage is TRBJ2-1, with 7 nucleotides matching TRBD1. Germline trimming cut 4 bases from V and 4 bases from J; bases unmatched to any gene: 2. Per the germline V gene, CDR1 is SGHRS and CDR2 is YFSETQ. The CDR3 consists of 13 residues. The chain's CDR3 is CASSLGQYNEQFF. CDR3 sequence (DNA): TGCGCCAGCAGCCTGGGACAGTACAATGAGCAGTTCTTC. The full variable domain, in which reference TRBV5-1 and TRBJ2-1 provide the parts outside the CDR3, is KAGVTQTPRYLIKTRGQQVTLSCSPISGHRSVSWYQQTPGQGLQFLFEYFSETQRNKGNFPGRFSGRQFSNSRSEMNVSTLELGDSALYLCASSLGQYNEQFFGPGTRLTVL.

This chain joins TRBV7-3 and TRBJ1-2; 8 bases fit TRBD1. With V trimmed by 3 bases and J by 4 bases, 7 bases remained unmatched. This CDR3 has 15 amino acids. Germline CDR1 and CDR2: SGHTA and FQGTGA. CDR3 DNA: TGTGCCAGCAGCTTGACAGGAGGGACAGGCTATGGCTACACCTTC. Amino acids: CASSLTGGTGYGYTF.

The rearrangement links TRBV21-1 to TRBJ1-4; TRBD1, the D gene given by the table, was not confirmed from the DNA. TRBV21-1 corresponds to a pseudogene. The CDR3 sequence is 16 residues long. Written as DNA, the CDR3 is TGTGCCAGCAGCAAAGCAGGGGGAGTAACTAATGAAAAACTGTTTTTT. This encodes CASSKAGGVTNEKLFF.

The chain joins TRBV6-5 to TRBJ1-3; D is ambiguous. CDR1 is MNHEY and CDR2 is SVGAGI in the germline V gene. Trimming removed 0 bases at V and 8 bases at J, with 11 bases between. The CDR3 totals 14 residues. The CDR3 protein is CASSYSAVRDTIYF. The CDR3, as DNA: TGTGCCAGCAGTTACTCAGCGGTTAGAGACACCATATATTTT.